The clone carrying this T cell receptor (beta chain) was seen a single time. TCRdb recomputed calls from the 5' RACE reads with MiXCR, one row per CDR3 protein. The profile covers roughly 720,000 distinct CDR3 sequences, with 18% appearing a single time and around 13% taken by the ten largest. This sample was included in a study of identical twins. This CDR3 has 14 residues. The ends were cut back, 8 bases at V and 1 base at J, with 12 bases in the middle. The V gene's germline CDR1 is MNHNS and CDR2 SASEGT. These records were also assigned to another study, of T cells expressing NK-cell markers. That work states: Several donors' CD3+CD56-NKG2C+ cells were dominated by the same clonotypes.

The sample taken for sequencing was PBMCs. V gene TRBV6-1 combines with J gene TRBJ2-1; D possibly uses TRBD1 or TRBD2 (7 bases each). The clonotype was recovered from a woman under 30 in good health. CDR3 sequence reads: CASGQGGSYNEQFF. The CDR3 nucleotides read TGTGCCAGCGGCCAGGGGGGGTCCTACAATGAGCAGTTCTTC.